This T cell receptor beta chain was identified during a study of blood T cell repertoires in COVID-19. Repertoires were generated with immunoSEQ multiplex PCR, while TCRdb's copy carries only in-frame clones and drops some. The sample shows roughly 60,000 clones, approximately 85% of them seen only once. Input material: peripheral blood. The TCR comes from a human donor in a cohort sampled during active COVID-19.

CDR3: CASSLYGEQFF. CDR3 DNA sequence: TGTGCCAGCAGTTTATATGGCGAGCAGTTCTTC. V gene TRBV27 combines with J gene TRBJ2-1, with D unclear. The V end lost 1 base, the J end lost 10 bases, and 5 bases lay between the germline ends. This CDR3 contains 11 residues. CDR1 and CDR2 from the germline V gene are MNHEY and SMNVEV (reference sequence).